This is a list of T cell receptor beta chains from one sample in a study of cytomegalovirus exposure and HLA in healthy donors. Data came from immunoSEQ multiplex PCR; TCRdb stores just in-frame clones and leaves some out. The sample includes roughly 150,000 clones, about 80% of them seen just once. Sequences were obtained from PBMCs. Receptors originate from a man between 18 and 29 years old in good health and CMV-seropositive. Both conserved end residues are part of each CDR3. The D gene is left open where the match is weak. For some rows the clone size is stated as once, few or many, or as a class when expanded; others skip it.

clone size: -; J gene: TRBJ1-2; D gene: TRBD1; CDR3 length: 15; V gene: TRBV19; CDR3 DNA: TGTGCCAGTAGCCAGACCGGGACAGCGAACTATGGCTACACCTTC; CDR3 protein: CASSQTGTANYGYTF
clone size: -; J gene: TRBJ2-7; D gene: TRBD2; CDR3 length: 20; V gene: TRBV5-1; CDR3 DNA: TGCGCCAGCAGACCGTCACCGTCGCCCGAGTGGGGGGGAACGGCCTACGAGCAGTACTTC; CDR3 protein: CASRPSPSPEWGGTAYEQYF
clone size: once; J gene: TRBJ2-2; D gene: -; CDR3 length: 17; V gene: TRBV7-2; CDR3 DNA: TGTGCCAGCAGCTTAGTACCAGATAGCGAGGTCACCGGGGAGCTGTTTTTT; CDR3 protein: CASSLVPDSEVTGELFF
clone size: -; J gene: TRBJ1-2; D gene: -; CDR3 length: 14; V gene: TRBV5-1; CDR3 DNA: TGCGCCAGCAGCTTTTATCGGGGGGCCTATGGCTACACCTTC; CDR3 protein: CASSFYRGAYGYTF
clone size: -; J gene: TRBJ2-2; D gene: -; CDR3 length: 12; V gene: TRBV5-6; CDR3 DNA: TGTGCCAGCAGCTTTCTGACCGGGGAGCTGTTTTTT; CDR3 protein: CASSFLTGELFF
clone size: -; J gene: TRBJ2-1; D gene: TRBD2; CDR3 length: 16; V gene: TRBV6-5; CDR3 DNA: TGTGCCAGCAGTTATGGGCTAGCGGGAGCAGGGAATGAGCAGTTCTTC; CDR3 protein: CASSYGLAGAGNEQFF
clone size: few; J gene: TRBJ2-7; D gene: -; CDR3 length: 15; V gene: TRBV6-6; CDR3 DNA: TGTGCCAGCAGTTACTCCCACCCGGGAACTTACGAGCAGTACTTC; CDR3 protein: CASSYSHPGTYEQYF
clone size: -; J gene: TRBJ2-1; D gene: TRBD2; CDR3 length: 15; V gene: TRBV25-1; CDR3 DNA: TGTGCCAGCAGTGCGGGACTAGCGGGAGTGTATGAGCAGTTCTTC; CDR3 protein: CASSAGLAGVYEQFF
clone size: -; J gene: TRBJ2-7; D gene: -; CDR3 length: 14; V gene: TRBV5-1; CDR3 DNA: TGCGCCAGCAGCCTAGGAATTCCCAACTACGAGCAGTACTTC; CDR3 protein: CASSLGIPNYEQYF
clone size: -; J gene: TRBJ1-4; D gene: TRBD1; CDR3 length: 17; V gene: TRBV4-3; CDR3 DNA: TGCGCCAGCAGCCATCCGGGACAGGGTGCAACTAATGAAAAACTGTTTTTT; CDR3 protein: CASSHPGQGATNEKLFF
clone size: -; J gene: TRBJ2-7; D gene: -; CDR3 length: 12; V gene: TRBV4-2; CDR3 DNA: TGTGCCAGCAGCCAAGGAGGCGCGGAGCAGTACTTC; CDR3 protein: CASSQGGAEQYF
clone size: -; J gene: TRBJ2-7; D gene: TRBD2; CDR3 length: 15; V gene: TRBV7-8; CDR3 DNA: TGTGCCAGCAGCTTAGGGGGGGGGAAATCCTACGAGCAGTACTTC; CDR3 protein: CASSLGGGKSYEQYF
clone size: -; J gene: TRBJ2-1; D gene: -; CDR3 length: 12; V gene: TRBV29-1; CDR3 DNA: TGCAGCGTTGTAGTGACTAGCAATGAGCAGTTCTTC; CDR3 protein: CSVVVTSNEQFF
clone size: once; J gene: TRBJ2-7; D gene: -; CDR3 length: 15; V gene: TRBV5-1; CDR3 DNA: TGCGCCAGCAGCTTTGAGGAGGAGTCACCCTACGAGCAGTACTTC; CDR3 protein: CASSFEEESPYEQYF
clone size: -; J gene: TRBJ2-2; D gene: -; CDR3 length: 12; V gene: TRBV30; CDR3 DNA: TGTGCCTGGAGTGATCAAACCGGGGAGCTGTTTTTT; CDR3 protein: CAWSDQTGELFF
clone size: -; J gene: TRBJ1-4; D gene: TRBD1; CDR3 length: 15; V gene: TRBV6-5; CDR3 DNA: TGTGCCAGCAGGCGGAAGACAGGGGGGAATGAAAAACTGTTTTTT; CDR3 protein: CASRRKTGGNEKLFF
clone size: -; J gene: TRBJ2-2; D gene: TRBD1; CDR3 length: 15; V gene: TRBV5-1; CDR3 DNA: TGTGCCAGCAGCTCGGGACAGGGGGACACCGGGGAGCTGTTTTTT; CDR3 protein: CASSSGQGDTGELFF
clone size: few; J gene: TRBJ2-2; D gene: TRBD1; CDR3 length: 16; V gene: TRBV5-4; CDR3 DNA: TGTGCCAGCAGCTTGGCGGGACAGGGTGCGAGCGGGGAGCTGTTTTTT; CDR3 protein: CASSLAGQGASGELFF
clone size: once; J gene: TRBJ2-7; D gene: -; CDR3 length: 16; V gene: TRBV4-1; CDR3 DNA: TGCGCCAGCAGCCAAGAGCAGGGTTTTAACTCCTACGAGCAGTACTTC; CDR3 protein: CASSQEQGFNSYEQYF
clone size: -; J gene: TRBJ1-5; D gene: -; CDR3 length: 14; V gene: TRBV18; CDR3 DNA: TGTGCCAGCTCACCACTTGCGGAAAATCAGCCCCAGCATTTT; CDR3 protein: CASSPLAENQPQHF
clone size: few; J gene: TRBJ2-7; D gene: TRBD1; CDR3 length: 14; V gene: TRBV4-1; CDR3 DNA: TGCGCCAGCAGCCAGCGGGACAGGGGCTTCGAGCAGTACTTC; CDR3 protein: CASSQRDRGFEQYF
clone size: -; J gene: TRBJ1-3; D gene: TRBD1; CDR3 length: 15; V gene: TRBV19; CDR3 DNA: TGTGCCACAAAAGACAGGGCGATCTCTGGAAACACCATATATTTT; CDR3 protein: CATKDRAISGNTIYF
clone size: -; J gene: TRBJ1-5; D gene: -; CDR3 length: 15; V gene: TRBV6-5; CDR3 DNA: TGTGCCAGCAGTCATACAGGGTCTAGCAATCAGCCCCAGCATTTT; CDR3 protein: CASSHTGSSNQPQHF
clone size: few; J gene: TRBJ1-1; D gene: TRBD1; CDR3 length: 13; V gene: TRBV9; CDR3 DNA: TGTGCCAGCAGCGTGCTCGGACAGGCTGAAGCTTTCTTT; CDR3 protein: CASSVLGQAEAFF
clone size: -; J gene: TRBJ1-5; D gene: TRBD1; CDR3 length: 13; V gene: TRBV7-2; CDR3 DNA: TGTGCCAGCAGCTTAAACAGGGGTCAGCCCCAGCATTTT; CDR3 protein: CASSLNRGQPQHF
clone size: -; J gene: TRBJ1-5; D gene: -; CDR3 length: 13; V gene: TRBV27; CDR3 DNA: TGTGCCAGCAGTTTCCAGGGCCCTCAGCCCCAGCATTTT; CDR3 protein: CASSFQGPQPQHF
clone size: -; J gene: TRBJ1-2; D gene: -; CDR3 length: 14; V gene: TRBV7-2; CDR3 DNA: TGTGCCAGCAGCTCAGAGGGCCTCGGCTATGGCTACACCTTC; CDR3 protein: CASSSEGLGYGYTF
clone size: -; J gene: TRBJ1-1; D gene: -; CDR3 length: 15; V gene: TRBV27; CDR3 DNA: TGTGCCAGCAGTTTAGGAGGGCAGGGGAACACTGAAGCTTTCTTT; CDR3 protein: CASSLGGQGNTEAFF
clone size: -; J gene: TRBJ1-5; D gene: -; CDR3 length: 13; V gene: TRBV2; CDR3 DNA: TGTGCCAGCAGTGAGATCGGTAATCAGCCCCAGCATTTT; CDR3 protein: CASSEIGNQPQHF
clone size: few; J gene: TRBJ2-7; D gene: -; CDR3 length: 14; V gene: TRBV11-2; CDR3 DNA: TGTGCCAGCAGCTTTTTCACGGGATCCTACGAGCAGTACTTC; CDR3 protein: CASSFFTGSYEQYF
clone size: -; J gene: TRBJ2-7; D gene: TRBD1; CDR3 length: 14; V gene: TRBV5-5; CDR3 DNA: TGTGCCAGCAGCTCCGGGACAGGGGGCTTCGAGCAGTACTTC; CDR3 protein: CASSSGTGGFEQYF
clone size: -; J gene: TRBJ2-3; D gene: -; CDR3 length: 13; V gene: TRBV7-2; CDR3 DNA: TGTGCCAGCAGCTTAGAACTAACAGATACGCAGTATTTT; CDR3 protein: CASSLELTDTQYF
clone size: once; J gene: TRBJ1-2; D gene: -; CDR3 length: 11; V gene: TRBV5-8; CDR3 DNA: TGTGCCAGCAGCTTGACGCTTTTGGCAAGCTTC; CDR3 protein: CASSLTLLASF
clone size: -; J gene: TRBJ2-1; D gene: -; CDR3 length: 17; V gene: TRBV4-2; CDR3 DNA: TGTGCCAGCAGCCAAGTTTTCCCCTTGAGCTCCTACAATGAGCAGTTCTTC; CDR3 protein: CASSQVFPLSSYNEQFF
clone size: -; J gene: TRBJ2-1; D gene: TRBD1; CDR3 length: 15; V gene: TRBV10-2; CDR3 DNA: TGCGCCAGCCTCACCGGGACAGGGGCCCTCGATGAGCAGTTCTTC; CDR3 protein: CASLTGTGALDEQFF
clone size: -; J gene: TRBJ2-7; D gene: -; CDR3 length: 13; V gene: TRBV19; CDR3 DNA: TGTGCCAGTAGTTATGGTCCCGGTTCCGAGCAGTACTTC; CDR3 protein: CASSYGPGSEQYF
clone size: -; J gene: TRBJ2-1; D gene: -; CDR3 length: 14; V gene: TRBV9; CDR3 DNA: TGTGCCAGCAGCGACCGACAGGACCCCAATGAGCAGTTCTTC; CDR3 protein: CASSDRQDPNEQFF
clone size: -; J gene: TRBJ1-1; D gene: TRBD1; CDR3 length: 12; V gene: TRBV6-5; CDR3 DNA: TGTGCCAGCAGTCCCCCCGGGACAGTCACTTTCTTT; CDR3 protein: CASSPPGTVTFF
clone size: -; J gene: TRBJ2-7; D gene: -; CDR3 length: 14; V gene: TRBV5-1; CDR3 DNA: TGCGCCAGCAGTGTATCCAAGCCGGGGGACGAGCAGTACTTC; CDR3 protein: CASSVSKPGDEQYF
clone size: few; J gene: TRBJ2-7; D gene: TRBD2; CDR3 length: 16; V gene: TRBV11-2; CDR3 DNA: TGTGCCAGCAGCGTTGCTAGCGGGGGATGGTCCTACGAGCAGTACTTC; CDR3 protein: CASSVASGGWSYEQYF
clone size: -; J gene: TRBJ1-1; D gene: -; CDR3 length: 14; V gene: TRBV18; CDR3 DNA: TGTGCCAGCTCACCGGGGGGGCAGAGCACTGAAGCTTTCTTT; CDR3 protein: CASSPGGQSTEAFF
clone size: -; J gene: TRBJ1-1; D gene: -; CDR3 length: 13; V gene: TRBV7-9; CDR3 DNA: TGTGCCAGCGCCGGGACACTAAACACTGAAGCTTTCTTT; CDR3 protein: CASAGTLNTEAFF
clone size: -; J gene: TRBJ1-2; D gene: TRBD1; CDR3 length: 13; V gene: TRBV29-1; CDR3 DNA: TGCAGCGCCTCGACAGGGGCTAACTATGGCTACACCTTC; CDR3 protein: CSASTGANYGYTF
clone size: -; J gene: TRBJ2-7; D gene: -; CDR3 length: 14; V gene: TRBV5-4; CDR3 DNA: TGTGCCAGCAGCTCGACAGAGACCAGCTACGAGCAGTACTTC; CDR3 protein: CASSSTETSYEQYF
clone size: -; J gene: TRBJ2-7; D gene: -; CDR3 length: 13; V gene: TRBV14; CDR3 DNA: TGTGCCAGCAGATCGTCCGGGGCCTACGAGCAGTACTTC; CDR3 protein: CASRSSGAYEQYF
clone size: -; J gene: TRBJ1-4; D gene: TRBD1; CDR3 length: 17; V gene: TRBV7-8; CDR3 DNA: TGTGCCAGCAGCATAAACCGGGACAGGAGATATAATGAAAAACTGTTTTTT; CDR3 protein: CASSINRDRRYNEKLFF
clone size: -; J gene: TRBJ2-7; D gene: -; CDR3 length: 13; V gene: TRBV5-3; CDR3 DNA: TGTGCCAGAAGCTTGGTGGGCCTCTACGAGCAGTACTTC; CDR3 protein: CARSLVGLYEQYF
clone size: -; J gene: TRBJ2-7; D gene: -; CDR3 length: 14; V gene: TRBV6-5; CDR3 DNA: TGTGCCAGCAGTATGACTCGGAGCTCCTACGAGCAGTACTTC; CDR3 protein: CASSMTRSSYEQYF
clone size: -; J gene: TRBJ2-7; D gene: -; CDR3 length: 13; V gene: TRBV10-3; CDR3 DNA: TGTGCCATCAGTAACGATAGTGAGAACGGGCAGTACTTC; CDR3 protein: CAISNDSENGQYF
clone size: few; J gene: TRBJ1-5; D gene: TRBD1; CDR3 length: 14; V gene: TRBV7-8; CDR3 DNA: TGTGCCAGCAGCTCCTCGGGACAGAAACAGCCCCAGCATTTT; CDR3 protein: CASSSSGQKQPQHF
clone size: -; J gene: TRBJ2-1; D gene: -; CDR3 length: 14; V gene: TRBV6-1; CDR3 DNA: TGTGCCAGCAGCCCTCTCGGACTCTACAATGAGCAGTTCTTC; CDR3 protein: CASSPLGLYNEQFF
clone size: -; J gene: TRBJ2-7; D gene: TRBD1; CDR3 length: 14; V gene: TRBV30; CDR3 DNA: TGTGCCTGGGATCTACAGGGGACGGCCTACGAGCAGTACTTC; CDR3 protein: CAWDLQGTAYEQYF
clone size: -; J gene: TRBJ2-7; D gene: -; CDR3 length: 14; V gene: TRBV28; CDR3 DNA: TGTGCCAGCAGTTTATCGTTAGCTCTCTACGAGCAGTACTTC; CDR3 protein: CASSLSLALYEQYF
clone size: -; J gene: TRBJ1-1; D gene: -; CDR3 length: 15; V gene: TRBV5-6; CDR3 DNA: TGTGCCAGCAGCTTGGTAGAGGGATGGAACACTGAAGCTTTCTTT; CDR3 protein: CASSLVEGWNTEAFF
clone size: -; J gene: TRBJ2-3; D gene: -; CDR3 length: 13; V gene: TRBV4-1; CDR3 DNA: TGCGCCAGCAGCCAGGTACAGGATGATACGCAGTATTTT; CDR3 protein: CASSQVQDDTQYF
clone size: -; J gene: TRBJ2-5; D gene: TRBD1; CDR3 length: 14; V gene: TRBV5-1; CDR3 DNA: TGCGCCAGCAGCTTGGGACAGGGCCCAGAGACCCAGTACTTC; CDR3 protein: CASSLGQGPETQYF
clone size: -; J gene: TRBJ2-1; D gene: TRBD2; CDR3 length: 17; V gene: TRBV18; CDR3 DNA: TGTGCCAGCTCACCACCGGGACTAGCGGGAGGGTACAATGAGCAGTTCTTC; CDR3 protein: CASSPPGLAGGYNEQFF
clone size: -; J gene: TRBJ1-5; D gene: -; CDR3 length: 15; V gene: TRBV19; CDR3 DNA: TGTGCCAGTAGTATTCAGGGGTTGGGGAATCAGCCCCAGCATTTT; CDR3 protein: CASSIQGLGNQPQHF
clone size: -; J gene: TRBJ2-3; D gene: -; CDR3 length: 15; V gene: TRBV5-1; CDR3 DNA: TGCGCCAGCAGCTTGCTCCCTAGCGGCACAGATACGCAGTATTTT; CDR3 protein: CASSLLPSGTDTQYF
clone size: -; J gene: TRBJ2-1; D gene: -; CDR3 length: 13; V gene: TRBV7-7; CDR3 DNA: TGTGCCAGCAGCTGGGCGACAGACAATGAGCAGTTCTTC; CDR3 protein: CASSWATDNEQFF